This T cell receptor (beta chain) was profiled in a study of PD-L1 blockade in urothelial cancer. Study background: At 3 weeks after treatment start (second dose) and again at 6 weeks, blood was analyzed.

Into every PCR, synthetic TCR analog templates were spiked. TCRdb's table, derived via immunoSEQ multiplex PCR, lists solely in-frame clones and lacks some. The table shows about 26,000 clones, with approximately 86% occurring only once. Germline values: CDR1 KGHSH, CDR2 LQKENI. There are 15 residues in the CDR3. V lost 6 bases to trimming and J lost 3 bases, with 18 bases between them. Sample contribution per patient ranged from 1 to 8, covering pretreatment and on-treatment. Sequences were derived from PBMCs, sampled around atezolizumab (anti-PD-L1) treatment. This clonotype was sampled from a man aged 60-69 years with urothelial cancer. The chain couples TRBV18 to TRBJ2-7, with D possibly matching TRBD1 (6 bases). The CDR3 is CASSSDSPRGYEQYF. The CDR3 bases are TGTGCCAGCTCTTCGGACAGCCCAAGGGGCTACGAGCAGTACTTC.